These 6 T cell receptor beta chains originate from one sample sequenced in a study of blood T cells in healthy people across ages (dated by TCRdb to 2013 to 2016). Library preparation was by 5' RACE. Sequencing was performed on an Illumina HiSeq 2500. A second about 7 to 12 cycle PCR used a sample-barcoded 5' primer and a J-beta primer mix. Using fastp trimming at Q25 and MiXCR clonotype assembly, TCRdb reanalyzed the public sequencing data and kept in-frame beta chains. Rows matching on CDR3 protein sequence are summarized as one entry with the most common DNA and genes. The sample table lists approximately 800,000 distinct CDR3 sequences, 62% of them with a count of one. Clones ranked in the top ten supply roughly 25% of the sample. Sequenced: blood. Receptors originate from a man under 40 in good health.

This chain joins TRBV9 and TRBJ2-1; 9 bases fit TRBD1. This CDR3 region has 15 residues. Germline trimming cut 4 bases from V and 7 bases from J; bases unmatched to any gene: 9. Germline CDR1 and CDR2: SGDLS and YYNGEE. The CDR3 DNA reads TGTGCCAGCAGCCCCAGGACAGGGGCCGAGAATGAGCAGTTCTTC. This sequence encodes CASSPRTGAENEQFF.

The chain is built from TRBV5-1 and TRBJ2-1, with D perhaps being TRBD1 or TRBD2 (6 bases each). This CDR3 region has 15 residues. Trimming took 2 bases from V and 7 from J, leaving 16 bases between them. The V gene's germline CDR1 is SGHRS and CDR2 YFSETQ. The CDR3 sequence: CASSFTGATGNEQFF. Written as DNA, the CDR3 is TGCGCCAGCAGCTTCACGGGGGCAACGGGGAATGAGCAGTTCTTC.

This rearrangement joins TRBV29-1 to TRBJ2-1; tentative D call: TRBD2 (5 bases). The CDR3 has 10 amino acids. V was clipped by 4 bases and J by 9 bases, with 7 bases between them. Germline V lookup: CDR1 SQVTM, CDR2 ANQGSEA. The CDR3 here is CSVGLTEQFF. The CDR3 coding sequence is TGCAGCGTTGGACTAACTGAGCAGTTCTTC.

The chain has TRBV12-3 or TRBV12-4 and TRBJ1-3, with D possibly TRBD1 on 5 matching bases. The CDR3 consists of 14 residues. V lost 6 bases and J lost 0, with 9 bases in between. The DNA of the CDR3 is TGTGCCAGCAGGACAGTCCTCTCTGGAAACACCATATATTTT. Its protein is CASRTVLSGNTIYF.

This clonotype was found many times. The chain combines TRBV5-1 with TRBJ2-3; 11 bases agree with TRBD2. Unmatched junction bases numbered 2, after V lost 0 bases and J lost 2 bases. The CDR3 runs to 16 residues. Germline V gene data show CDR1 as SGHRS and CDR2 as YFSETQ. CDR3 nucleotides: TGCGCCAGCAGCTTGGGGACTAGCGGGTACACAGATACGCAGTATTTT. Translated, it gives CASSLGTSGYTDTQYF.

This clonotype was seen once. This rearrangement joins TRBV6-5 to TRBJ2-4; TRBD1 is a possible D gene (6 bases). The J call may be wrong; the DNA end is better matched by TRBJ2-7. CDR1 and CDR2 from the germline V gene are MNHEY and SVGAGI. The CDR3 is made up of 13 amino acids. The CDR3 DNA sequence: TGTGCCAGCAGTTATAACAGGGTCTACGAGCAGTACTTC. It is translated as CASSYNRVYEQYF.